A single sample is the source of the 32 T cell receptor beta chains below, sequenced in a study of blood T cell repertoires in COVID-19. This table comes from immunoSEQ multiplex PCR, and its TCRdb copy is limited to in-frame clones, with some not included. The repertoire has approximately 300,000 clones, 80% to 90% of them found once; the top ten carry roughly 4%. Specimen: PBMCs or T cells enriched from blood (not recorded which). The origin of the receptors is a woman in her twenties or thirties who had recovered from COVID-19.

The chain links TRBV21-1 to TRBJ1-6; TRBD1, the table's D call, lacks a check against the DNA. TRBV21-1 is designated a pseudogene. There are 18 residues in the CDR3. Here the CDR3 reads CASSRHRGARDANSPLHF. CDR3 DNA sequence: TGTGCCAGCAGCAGGCACAGGGGCGCGAGGGACGCTAATTCACCCCTCCACTTT.

The chain links TRBV7-2 to TRBJ1-2; D is unclear. Germline V lookup: CDR1 SGHTA, CDR2 FQGNSA. The CDR3 contains 14 residues. V shed 2 bases and J shed 6 bases, with 13 bases lying between them. This CDR3 is CASSLLYLSNGYTF. The CDR3 DNA follows: TGTGCCAGCAGCTTATTATACTTATCAAATGGCTACACCTTC.

The CDR3 DNA reads as TGTGCTAGTGGTTTGGGACTGTCAGATACGCAGTATTTT. It is translated as CASGLGLSDTQYF. The chain recombines TRBV12-5 with TRBJ2-3, with D unclear. The CDR3 extends over 13 amino acids. In germline, CDR1 is LGHNT, CDR2 FRNRAP. The germline V and J ends were trimmed by 1 base and 4 bases, with 6 bases remaining between them.

This sequence joins TRBV3-1 (or the pseudogene TRBV3-2) and TRBJ1-2; D is unclear. V lost 2 bases to trimming and J lost 4 bases, with 5 bases between them. Per germline, CDR1 LGHDT and CDR2 YNNKEL (reference sequence). The CDR3 is made up of 12 amino acids. CDR3 residues: CASSQFVYGYTF. CDR3 nucleotides: TGTGCCAGCAGCCAATTCGTCTATGGCTACACCTTC.

In this sample, this clone turned up once. The chain joins TRBV7-8 to TRBJ1-5, with D unresolved. This CDR3 contains 12 residues. The ends were cut back, 5 bases at V and 4 bases at J, with 6 bases in the middle. Germline CDR1 is SGHVS and CDR2 is FQNEAQ. CDR3 DNA sequence: TGTGCCAGCAGCCCCGTTAATCAGCCCCAGCATTTT. Translation: CASSPVNQPQHF.

The chain recombines TRBV7-9 with TRBJ2-5; 13 bases line up with TRBD2. V lost 5 bases, J lost 4 bases, and 1 base stayed unmatched. The V gene's germline CDR1 is SEHNR and CDR2 FQNEAQ (reference sequence). The CDR3 extends over 14 amino acids. The CDR3 coding sequence is TGTGCCAGCAGCCGACTAGCGGGAGGAGAGACCCAGTACTTC. Translation: CASSRLAGGETQYF.

The chain links TRBV3-1 (or the pseudogene TRBV3-2) to TRBJ1-4; weak D call: TRBD1 (6 bases). Between the trimmed V and J ends, which lost 1 base and 15 bases, there was a span of 18 bases. CDR3 length: 14 residues. Germline V gene sequence: CDR1 LGHDT, CDR2 YNNKEL (reference sequence). This CDR3 is CASSQAGGRRPLFF. In DNA, the CDR3 is TGTGCCAGCAGCCAAGCCGGGGGGCGCCGACCGTTGTTTTTT.

This clone was detected once. The chain links TRBV5-4 to TRBJ1-1, with a possible D match to TRBD1 (5 bases). Looked up from germline, CDR1 is SGHNT and CDR2 is YYREEE (reference sequence). CDR3 size: 15 residues. Trimming shortened V by 6 bases and J by 1 base, and 16 bases separated the two germline ends. The CDR3 nucleotides are TGTGCCAGCAAATCTTGGGGGGTTGCGAACACTGAAGCTTTCTTT. This gives the protein CASKSWGVANTEAFF.

This clone has more than one count but fewer than ten. Other DNA sequences in this specimen translate into the identical CDR3. V and J are TRBV9 and TRBJ1-2, with 9 bases aligning to TRBD1. Germline lookup yields CDR1 SGDLS and CDR2 YYNGEE. The CDR3 is made up of 14 amino acids. The J segment lost 2 bases and the V segment lost 3 bases, leaving 2 bases of the junction unmatched. The CDR3 DNA reads TGTGCCAGCAGCGCCGGACAGGGGAACTATGGCTACACCTTC. Amino acids: CASSAGQGNYGYTF.

The genes are TRBV6-5 and TRBJ2-7; 7 bases align to TRBD2. The CDR3 extends over 15 amino acids. CDR1 MNHEY and CDR2 SVGAGI come from the germline V gene. V lost 1 base and J lost 2; bases outside the gene matches: 5. The CDR3 coding sequence is TGTGCCAGCAGTTACTGGGGCGGGAGAACCTACGAGCAGTACTTC. This codes for CASSYWGGRTYEQYF.

The V gene is TRBV28, the J gene TRBJ1-2; no firm D call. V shed 5 bases and J shed 7 bases, with 20 bases lying between them. CDR3 length equals 15 residues. Germline V gene data show CDR1 as MDHEN and CDR2 as SYDVKM. The CDR3 reads CASSPMRGSRGGYTF. The CDR3 nucleotides read TGTGCCAGCAGTCCCATGCGGGGAAGTAGAGGTGGCTACACCTTC.

The V and J genes are TRBV6-4 and TRBJ2-5; no definite D call. With 8 bases removed from V and 4 bases from J, the gap between germline ends came to 14 bases. Germline CDR1 reads MRHNA; CDR2 reads SNTAGT. CDR3 length: 13 residues. The CDR3 bases are TGTGCCAGCCTCAGAGGTAGGAGAGAGACCCAGTACTTC. This codes for CASLRGRRETQYF.

The rearrangement uses TRBV7-9 and TRBJ2-2; 7 bases fit TRBD2. J was trimmed by 3 bases and V by 7 bases; bases with no gene match: 5. This CDR3 comprises 14 residues. Germline loops: CDR1 SEHNR, CDR2 FQNEAQ (reference sequence). DNA for the CDR3: TGTGCCAGCAAAGCGGGACCTGACACCGGGGAGCTGTTTTTT. This translates into CASKAGPDTGELFF.

The gene calls are TRBV5-4 and TRBJ2-5, with D tentatively TRBD1 (6 bases). Between the trimmed V and J ends, which lost 3 bases and 4 bases, there was a span of 16 bases. Germline lookup yields CDR1 SGHNT and CDR2 YYREEE (reference sequence). The CDR3 totals 15 residues. CDR3 protein: CASSSPSTGRETQYF. The CDR3 DNA follows: TGTGCCAGCAGCTCCCCGTCGACAGGCAGAGAGACCCAGTACTTC.

The chain recombines TRBV3-1 (or the pseudogene TRBV3-2) with TRBJ2-7, with D maybe TRBD2 (5 bases). This CDR3 comprises 13 residues. Trimming cost V 7 bases and J 1 base, with 11 bases left between them. CDR1 is LGHDT, CDR2 YNNKEL, per germline (reference sequence). This chain's CDR3 is CASTRRGSYEQYF. Written as DNA, the CDR3 is TGTGCCAGCACCAGACGAGGGTCCTACGAGCAGTACTTC.

In this sample, this clone turned up a few times. This rearrangement joins TRBV10-1 to TRBJ1-1; D remains ambiguous. Germline lookup yields CDR1 WNHNN and CDR2 SYGVQD (reference sequence). V lost 4 bases, J lost 1 base, and 10 bases lay in between. This CDR3 region has 14 residues. CDR3 residues: CASSASYGNTEAFF. CDR3 sequence (DNA): TGCGCCAGCAGTGCATCCTACGGGAACACTGAAGCTTTCTTT.

The chain has TRBV9 and TRBJ1-4; 7 positions match TRBD1. Looked up from germline, CDR1 is SGDLS and CDR2 is YYNGEE. With V trimmed by 3 bases and J by 6 bases, 5 bases remained unmatched. The CDR3 runs 14 residues. In nucleotides, the CDR3 is TGTGCCAGCAGCGGGCGACAGGGTCATGAAAAACTGTTTTTT. Residues: CASSGRQGHEKLFF.

The rearrangement joins TRBV27 to TRBJ2-7, with unresolved D. CDR1 and CDR2 (germline): MNHEY, SMNVEV (reference sequence). Trimming took off 3 bases at V and 3 bases at J, with 12 bases between the two ends. This CDR3 is 14 amino acids long. This CDR3 is CASSFWYSGYEQYF. The CDR3 DNA sequence: TGTGCCAGCAGTTTTTGGTACAGTGGCTACGAGCAGTACTTC.

The V call is TRBV2, the J call TRBJ1-2, with D perhaps matching TRBD1 (6 bases). Germline CDR1 reads SNHLY; CDR2 reads FYNNEI. The CDR3 is 14 amino acids. The V and J ends lost 6 bases and 2 bases respectively, with 13 bases between them. The CDR3 sequence: CASRKGGINYGYTF. In DNA, the CDR3 is TGTGCCAGCAGGAAGGGGGGGATAAACTATGGCTACACCTTC.

This clone has more than one count but fewer than ten. As DNA, the CDR3 is TGCGCCAGCTCCTCTTCCCCCGATCAGCCCCAGCATTTT. Residues: CASSSSPDQPQHF. This sequence joins TRBV5-1 and TRBJ1-5; D ambiguous. The ends were cut back, 7 bases at V and 5 bases at J, with 13 bases in the middle. This CDR3 comprises 13 residues. In germline, CDR1 is SGHRS, CDR2 YFSETQ.

The chain is built from TRBV19 and TRBJ2-1, with 7 bases aligning to TRBD1. The length of the CDR3 is 15 residues. Trimming at V came to 5 bases and at J to 5 bases, leaving 9 bases not matched to a gene. Looked up from germline, CDR1 is LNHDA and CDR2 is SQIVND (reference sequence). As DNA, the CDR3 is TGTGCCAGTAGTTCCCTGGGACAGAGAAACAATGAGCAGTTCTTC. Protein sequence: CASSSLGQRNNEQFF.

V usage is TRBV29-1 and J usage is TRBJ2-1; 14 nucleotides line up with TRBD2. V was pared by 7 bases and J by 2 bases, with 10 bases of the junction left unmatched. The CDR3 sequence is 17 residues long. Germline values: CDR1 SQVTM, CDR2 ANQGSEA. This chain's CDR3 is CSALGLAGEYTYNEQFF. The CDR3 region has the DNA TGCAGCGCCCTGGGACTAGCGGGGGAATATACCTACAATGAGCAGTTCTTC.

This chain uses TRBV5-6 with TRBJ1-2, with TRBD1 identical over 7 bases. CDR3 length: 14 amino acids. Trimming took 2 bases from V and 6 from J; bases not matched to a gene: 7. Looked up from germline, CDR1 is SGHDT and CDR2 is YYEEEE. The CDR3 DNA follows: TGTGCCAGCAGCTTTGCCAAGGGGGCCCATGGCTACACCTTC. Residues: CASSFAKGAHGYTF.

The chain is built from TRBV18 and TRBJ1-6, with 8 bases lining up with TRBD1. Germline V CDR1 and CDR2: KGHSH, LQKENI. V lost 3 bases and J lost 5; bases outside the gene matches: 3. This CDR3 has 15 amino acids. The DNA for the CDR3 is TGTGCCAGCTCACCGCTACAGGGGGATAATTCACCCCTCCACTTT. It codes for CASSPLQGDNSPLHF.

The rearrangement joins TRBV7-9 to TRBJ2-7; the match to TRBD2 covers 7 bases. The CDR3 totals 15 residues. Germline CDR1 SEHNR, CDR2 FQNEAQ (reference sequence). The V segment lost 6 bases and the J segment 7 bases; nucleotides outside the gene matches: 15. This CDR3 is CASRIGLGPPGEQYF. The DNA of the CDR3 is TGTGCCAGCAGAATTGGACTAGGCCCCCCGGGTGAGCAGTACTTC.

J is TRBJ1-1 and V is TRBV7-9; D uncertain. Germline V CDR1 and CDR2: SEHNR, FQNEAQ (reference sequence). V lost 5 bases, J lost 1 base, and 14 bases lay in between. The CDR3 contains 15 residues. The CDR3 DNA is TGTGCCAGCAGCCCCCGACAAGATGGGAACACTGAAGCTTTCTTT. It translates to CASSPRQDGNTEAFF.

This clone was counted between two and nine times. This sequence joins TRBV1 and TRBJ1-4; the D call TRBD1 from the table was never checked on the DNA. TRBV1 is a documented pseudogene. CDR3 length equals 19 residues. The CDR3 loop reads CTSSQDLGTGRKTNEKLFF. CDR3 sequence (DNA): TGCACCAGCAGCCAAGACCTCGGGACAGGGAGGAAAACTAATGAAAAACTGTTTTTT.

The rearrangement links TRBV19 to TRBJ1-6; no definite D call. Germline V gene data show CDR1 as LNHDA and CDR2 as SQIVND (reference sequence). Trimming removed 5 bases from V and 8 bases from J, with 16 bases in between. This CDR3 spans 15 amino acids. The CDR3 spells CASSDPAFGYSPLHF. DNA of the CDR3: TGTGCCAGTAGTGACCCAGCGTTCGGGTATTCACCCCTCCACTTT. The whole variable domain, remainder taken from reference TRBV19 and TRBJ1-6, is DGGITQSPKYLFRKEGQNVTLSCEQNLNHDAMYWYRQDPGQGLRLIYYSQIVNDFQKGDIAEGYSVSREKKESFPLTVTSAQKNPTAFYLCASSDPAFGYSPLHFGNGTRLTVT.

The rearrangement links TRBV28 to TRBJ2-1; D might be TRBD2 (6 bases). The CDR3 totals 13 residues. CDR1 MDHEN and CDR2 SYDVKM come from the germline V gene. V lost 6 bases, J lost 6 bases, and 12 bases lay in between. The CDR3 is CASSGSDRNEQFF. For the CDR3, the DNA is TGTGCCAGCAGCGGGAGCGATCGCAATGAGCAGTTCTTC.

This chain connects TRBV25-1 to TRBJ2-7, with D maybe TRBD2 (6 bases). In germline, CDR1 is MGHDK, CDR2 SYGVNS. V was trimmed by 10 bases and J by 3 bases, leaving 13 bases between them. The CDR3 covers 12 residues. The CDR3 nucleotides are TGTGCCACCCAGGAGGGTTACTACGAGCAGTACTTC. Translating it yields CATQEGYYEQYF.

The chain joins TRBV7-9 to TRBJ1-1; no reliable D call. Germline CDR1 is SEHNR and CDR2 is FQNEAQ (reference sequence). The germline V and J ends were trimmed by 7 bases and 1 base, with 7 bases remaining between them. There are 12 residues in the CDR3. The CDR3 coding sequence is TGTGCCAGCAATCCAGGGAACACTGAAGCTTTCTTT. It is translated as CASNPGNTEAFF.

This chain's CDR3 is CASSPPPDSPLHF. CDR3 nucleotides: TGTGCCAGCAGCCCCCCACCGGATTCACCCCTCCACTTT. The chain has TRBV7-9 and TRBJ1-6; D is ambiguous. The CDR3 spans 13 residues. Trimming removed 5 bases from V and 8 bases from J, with 10 bases in between. CDR1 is SEHNR, CDR2 FQNEAQ, per germline (reference sequence). Together with reference TRBV7-9 and TRBJ1-6, the CDR3 gives the full variable domain: DTGVSQNPRHKITKRGQNVTFRCDPISEHNRLYWYRQTLGQGPEFLTYFQNEAQLEKSRLLSDRFSAERPKGSFSTLEIQRTEQGDSAMYLCASSPPPDSPLHFGNGTRLTVT.